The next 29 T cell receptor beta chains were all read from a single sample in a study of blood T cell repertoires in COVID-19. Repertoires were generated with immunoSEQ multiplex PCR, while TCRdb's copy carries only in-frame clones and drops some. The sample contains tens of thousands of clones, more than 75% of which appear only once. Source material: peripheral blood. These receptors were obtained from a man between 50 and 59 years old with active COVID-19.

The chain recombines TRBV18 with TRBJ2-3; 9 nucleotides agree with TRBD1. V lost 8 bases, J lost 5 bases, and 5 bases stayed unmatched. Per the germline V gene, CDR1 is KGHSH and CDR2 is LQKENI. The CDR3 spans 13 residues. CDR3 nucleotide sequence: TGTGCCAGCGAGGAGACAGGGGGAGATACGCAGTATTTT. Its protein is CASEETGGDTQYF.

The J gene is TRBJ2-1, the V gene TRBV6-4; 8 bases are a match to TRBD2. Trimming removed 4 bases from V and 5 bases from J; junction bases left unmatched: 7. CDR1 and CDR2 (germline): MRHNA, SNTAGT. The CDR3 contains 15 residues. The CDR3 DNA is TGTGCCAGCAGTGGCCGAGCGGGGGTTAACAATGAGCAGTTCTTC. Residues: CASSGRAGVNNEQFF.

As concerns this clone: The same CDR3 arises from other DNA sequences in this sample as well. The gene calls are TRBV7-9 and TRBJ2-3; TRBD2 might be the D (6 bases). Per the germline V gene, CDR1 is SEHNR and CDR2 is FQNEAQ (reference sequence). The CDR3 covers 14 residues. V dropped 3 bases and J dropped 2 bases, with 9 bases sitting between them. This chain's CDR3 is CASSLEGSTDTQYF. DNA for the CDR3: TGTGCCAGCAGCTTGGAGGGTTCCACAGATACGCAGTATTTT.

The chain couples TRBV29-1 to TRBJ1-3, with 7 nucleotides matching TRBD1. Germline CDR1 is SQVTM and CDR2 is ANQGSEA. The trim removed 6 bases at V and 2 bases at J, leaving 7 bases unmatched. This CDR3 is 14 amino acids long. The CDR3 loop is CSVLTGSPGNTIYF. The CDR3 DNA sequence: TGCAGCGTCCTGACAGGGAGCCCTGGAAACACCATATATTTT.

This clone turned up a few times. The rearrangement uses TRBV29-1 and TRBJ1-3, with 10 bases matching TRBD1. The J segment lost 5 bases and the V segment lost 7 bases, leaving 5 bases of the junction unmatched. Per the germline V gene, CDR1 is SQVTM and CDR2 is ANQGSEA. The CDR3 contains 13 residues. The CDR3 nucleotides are TGCAGCGGGAAGACAGGGGGCCGAAACACCATATATTTT. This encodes CSGKTGGRNTIYF.

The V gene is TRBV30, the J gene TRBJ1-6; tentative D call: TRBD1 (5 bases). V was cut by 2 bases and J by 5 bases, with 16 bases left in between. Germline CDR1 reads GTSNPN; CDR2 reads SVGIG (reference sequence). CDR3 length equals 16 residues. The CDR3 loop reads CAWSRRVPFNNSPLHF. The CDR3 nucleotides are TGTGCCTGGAGTCGCAGGGTTCCTTTCAATAATTCACCCCTCCACTTT.

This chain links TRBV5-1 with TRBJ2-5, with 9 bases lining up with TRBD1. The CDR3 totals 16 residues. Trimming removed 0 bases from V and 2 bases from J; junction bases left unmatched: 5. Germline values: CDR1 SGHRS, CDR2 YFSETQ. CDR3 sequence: CASSLGKGQGQETQYF. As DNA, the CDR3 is TGCGCCAGCAGCTTGGGAAAGGGACAGGGTCAAGAGACCCAGTACTTC.

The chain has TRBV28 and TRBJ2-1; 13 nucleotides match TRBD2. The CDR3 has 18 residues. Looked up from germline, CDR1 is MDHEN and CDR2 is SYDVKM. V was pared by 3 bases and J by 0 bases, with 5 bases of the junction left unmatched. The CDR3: CASSFLRTSGSSYNEQFF. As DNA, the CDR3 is TGTGCCAGCAGTTTCCTCCGGACTAGCGGGAGCTCCTACAATGAGCAGTTCTTC.

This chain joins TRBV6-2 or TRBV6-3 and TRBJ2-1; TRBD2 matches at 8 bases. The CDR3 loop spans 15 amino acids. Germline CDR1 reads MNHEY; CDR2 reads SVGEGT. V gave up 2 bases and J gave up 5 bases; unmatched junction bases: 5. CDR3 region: CASSYVGLDHNEQFF. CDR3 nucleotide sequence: TGTGCCAGCAGTTACGTGGGACTAGACCACAATGAGCAGTTCTTC.

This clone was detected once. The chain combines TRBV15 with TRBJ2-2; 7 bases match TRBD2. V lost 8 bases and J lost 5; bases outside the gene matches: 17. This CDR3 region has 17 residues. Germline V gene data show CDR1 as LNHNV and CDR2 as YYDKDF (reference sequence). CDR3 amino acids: CATQALAGLGLTGELFF. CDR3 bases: TGTGCCACCCAGGCGTTAGCGGGCCTGGGACTTACCGGGGAGCTGTTTTTT.

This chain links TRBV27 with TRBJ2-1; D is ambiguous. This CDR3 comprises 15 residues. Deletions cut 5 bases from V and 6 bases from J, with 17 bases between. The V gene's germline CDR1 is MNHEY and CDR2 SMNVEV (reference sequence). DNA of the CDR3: TGTGCCAGCAGTCCTTTAGTGCCAATCATCAATGAGCAGTTCTTC. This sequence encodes CASSPLVPIINEQFF.

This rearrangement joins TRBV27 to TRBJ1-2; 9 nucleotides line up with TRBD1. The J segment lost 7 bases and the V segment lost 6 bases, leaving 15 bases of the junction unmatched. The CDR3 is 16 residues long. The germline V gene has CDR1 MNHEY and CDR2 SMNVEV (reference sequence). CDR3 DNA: TGTGCCAGCAGGCCGGGACAGGGAGACGGTTGGAGTGGCTACACCTTC. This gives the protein CASRPGQGDGWSGYTF.

The CDR3 loop reads CASKAGSNYNSPLHF. The CDR3 bases are TGTGCCAGCAAGGCGGGCTCCAACTATAATTCACCCCTCCACTTT. The V call is TRBV2, the J call TRBJ1-6, with D uncertain. Looked up from germline, CDR1 is SNHLY and CDR2 is FYNNEI. V was shortened by 7 bases and J by 3 bases, with 13 bases between the two germline ends. The length of the CDR3 is 15 residues.

CDR3: CASRDREVGTGELFF. In DNA, the CDR3 is TGTGCCAGCAGGGATAGGGAGGTTGGCACCGGGGAGCTGTTTTTT. This sequence joins TRBV2 and TRBJ2-2; TRBD2 is a possible D gene (6 bases). CDR3 length equals 15 residues. From germline, CDR1 is SNHLY and CDR2 FYNNEI. The ends were cut back, 6 bases at V and 4 bases at J, with 15 bases in the middle.

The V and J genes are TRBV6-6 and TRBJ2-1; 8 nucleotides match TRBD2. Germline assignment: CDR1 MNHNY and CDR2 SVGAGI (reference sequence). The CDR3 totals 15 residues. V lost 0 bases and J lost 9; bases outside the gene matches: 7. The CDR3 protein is CASSYSAGGGVEQFF. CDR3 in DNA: TGTGCCAGCAGTTACTCGGCGGGGGGAGGCGTTGAGCAGTTCTTC.

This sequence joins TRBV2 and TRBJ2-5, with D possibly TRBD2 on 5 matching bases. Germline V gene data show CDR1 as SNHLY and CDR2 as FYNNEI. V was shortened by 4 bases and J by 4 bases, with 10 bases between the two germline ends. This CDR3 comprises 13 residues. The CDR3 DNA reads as TGTGCCAGCAGTGTTGCGCGGGCAGAGACCCAGTACTTC. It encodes CASSVARAETQYF.

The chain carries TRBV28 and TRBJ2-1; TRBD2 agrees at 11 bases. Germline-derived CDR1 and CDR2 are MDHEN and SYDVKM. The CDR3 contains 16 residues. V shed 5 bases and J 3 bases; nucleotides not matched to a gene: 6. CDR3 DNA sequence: TGTGCCAGCAGTCAAATAACTAGCGGGGGCTACAATGAGCAGTTCTTC. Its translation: CASSQITSGGYNEQFF.

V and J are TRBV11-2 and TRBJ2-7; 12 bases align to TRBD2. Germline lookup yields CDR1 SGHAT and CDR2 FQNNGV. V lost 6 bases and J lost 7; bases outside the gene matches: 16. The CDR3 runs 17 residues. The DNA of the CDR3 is TGTGCCAGCAGACTCAACCTCCTAGCGGGAGGGGCGGGGGAGCAGTACTTC. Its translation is CASRLNLLAGGAGEQYF. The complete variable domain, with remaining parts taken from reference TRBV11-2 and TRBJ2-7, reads EAGVAQSPRYKIIEKRQSVAFWCNPISGHATLYWYQQILGQGPKLLIQFQNNGVVDDSQLPKDRFSAERLKGVDSTLKIQPAKLEDSAVYLCASRLNLLAGGAGEQYFGPGTRLTVT.

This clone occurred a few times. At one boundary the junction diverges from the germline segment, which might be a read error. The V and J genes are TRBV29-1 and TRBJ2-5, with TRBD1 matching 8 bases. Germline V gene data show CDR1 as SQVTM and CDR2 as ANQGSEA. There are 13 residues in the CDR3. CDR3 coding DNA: TGCAGCGTCTTGACAGGGGAAGGGTCTCACCCCCACTTC. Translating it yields CSVLTGEGSHPHF. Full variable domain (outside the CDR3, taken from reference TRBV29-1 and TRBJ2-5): SAVISQKPSRDICQRGTSLTIQCQVDSQVTMMFWYRQQPGQSLTLIATANQGSEATYESGFVIDKFPISRPNLTFSTLTVSNMSPEDSSIYLCSVLTGEGSHPHFGPGTRLLVL.

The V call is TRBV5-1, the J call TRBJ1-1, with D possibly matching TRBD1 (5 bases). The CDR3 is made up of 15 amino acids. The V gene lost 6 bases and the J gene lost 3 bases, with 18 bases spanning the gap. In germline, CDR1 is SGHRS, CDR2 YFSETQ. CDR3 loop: CASTSTYGTYTEAFF. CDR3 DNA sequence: TGCGCCAGCACCTCTACTTACGGGACTTACACTGAAGCTTTCTTT.

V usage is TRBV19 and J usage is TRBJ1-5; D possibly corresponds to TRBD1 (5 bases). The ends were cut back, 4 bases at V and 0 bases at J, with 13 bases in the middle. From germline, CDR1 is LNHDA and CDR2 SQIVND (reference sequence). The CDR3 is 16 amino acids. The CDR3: CASSKTDLYSNQPQHF. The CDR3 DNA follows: TGTGCCAGTAGTAAGACAGACCTGTATAGCAATCAGCCCCAGCATTTT.

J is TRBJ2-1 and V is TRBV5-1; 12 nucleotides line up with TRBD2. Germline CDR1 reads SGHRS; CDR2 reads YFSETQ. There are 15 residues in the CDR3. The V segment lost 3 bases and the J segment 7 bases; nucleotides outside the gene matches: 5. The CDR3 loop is CASSSLAGGLNEQFF. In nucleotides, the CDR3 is TGCGCCAGCAGCTCACTAGCGGGAGGTCTAAATGAGCAGTTCTTC.

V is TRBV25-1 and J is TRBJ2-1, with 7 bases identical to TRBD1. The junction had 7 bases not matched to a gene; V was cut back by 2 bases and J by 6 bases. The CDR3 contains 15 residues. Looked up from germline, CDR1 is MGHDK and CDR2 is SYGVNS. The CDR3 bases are TGTGCCAGCAGTGAAGGCGGAGACAGGGTCAATGAGCAGTTCTTC. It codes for CASSEGGDRVNEQFF.

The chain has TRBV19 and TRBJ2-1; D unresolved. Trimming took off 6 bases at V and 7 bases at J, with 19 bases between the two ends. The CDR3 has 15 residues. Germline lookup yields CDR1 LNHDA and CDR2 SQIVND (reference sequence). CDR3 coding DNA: TGTGCCAGTAGCTCATGGCGGAATGGTCAGAATGAGCAGTTCTTC. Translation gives CASSSWRNGQNEQFF. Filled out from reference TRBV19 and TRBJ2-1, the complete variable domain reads DGGITQSPKYLFRKEGQNVTLSCEQNLNHDAMYWYRQDPGQGLRLIYYSQIVNDFQKGDIAEGYSVSREKKESFPLTVTSAQKNPTAFYLCASSSWRNGQNEQFFGPGTRLTVL.

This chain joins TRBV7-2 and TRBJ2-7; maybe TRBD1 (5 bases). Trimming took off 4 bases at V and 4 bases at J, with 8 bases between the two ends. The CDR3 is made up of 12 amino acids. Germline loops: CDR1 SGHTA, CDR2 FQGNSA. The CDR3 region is CASSSPGYEQYF. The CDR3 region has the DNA TGTGCCAGCAGCTCTCCAGGGTACGAGCAGTACTTC. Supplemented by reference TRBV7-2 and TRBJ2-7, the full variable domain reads GAGVSQSPSNKVTEKGKDVELRCDPISGHTALYWYRQSLGQGLEFLIYFQGNSAPDKSGLPSDRFSAERTGGSVSTLTIQRTQQEDSAVYLCASSSPGYEQYFGPGTRLTVT.

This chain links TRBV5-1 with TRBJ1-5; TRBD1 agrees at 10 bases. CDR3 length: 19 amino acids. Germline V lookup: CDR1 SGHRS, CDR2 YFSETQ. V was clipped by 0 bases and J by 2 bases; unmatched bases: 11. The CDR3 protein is CASSLGTGGGNSGNQPQHF. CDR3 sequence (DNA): TGCGCCAGCAGCTTGGGGACAGGGGGAGGTAATAGTGGCAATCAGCCCCAGCATTTT.

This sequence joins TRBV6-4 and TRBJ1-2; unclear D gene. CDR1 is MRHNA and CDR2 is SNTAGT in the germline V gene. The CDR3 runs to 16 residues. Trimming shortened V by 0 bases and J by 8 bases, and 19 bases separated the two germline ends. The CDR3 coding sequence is TGTGCCAGCAGTGACTCGATTTCGTCCAATCGTAGAGGCTACACCTTC. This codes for CASSDSISSNRRGYTF.

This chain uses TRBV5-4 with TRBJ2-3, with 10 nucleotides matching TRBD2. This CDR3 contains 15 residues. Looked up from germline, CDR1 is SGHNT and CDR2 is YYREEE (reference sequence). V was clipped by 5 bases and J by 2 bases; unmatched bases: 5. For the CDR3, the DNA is TGTGCCAGCAGTATCCTAGCGGGGGCCACAGATACGCAGTATTTT. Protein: CASSILAGATDTQYF.

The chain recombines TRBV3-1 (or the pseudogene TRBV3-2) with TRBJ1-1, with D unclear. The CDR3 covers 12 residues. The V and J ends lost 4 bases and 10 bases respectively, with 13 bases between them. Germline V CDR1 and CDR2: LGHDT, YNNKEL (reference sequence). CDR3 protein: CASSLLKSGAFF. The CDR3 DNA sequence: TGTGCCAGCAGCCTACTCAAATCCGGAGCTTTCTTT.